A selection of T cell receptor beta chains follows, all from one sample in a study of T cells in tumors and immune-related adverse events. This table comes from immunoSEQ multiplex PCR, and its TCRdb copy is limited to in-frame clones, with some not included. Among 4,100 or so clones listed, around 80% were seen once. Specimen: skin tissue, collected from a patient treated with anti-PD-1 therapy. These receptors were obtained from a female donor with metastatic renal cell carcinoma. Both conserved end residues are part of each CDR3. A D gene is named only where the DNA matches it firmly. The size of a clone is reported for some rows only, either as once, few or many, or as a class for expanded clones.

>-|15|TRBJ2-3|TRBV6-5|TRBD2
CASSYSGGGADTQYF
TGTGCCAGCAGTTACTCGGGCGGGGGAGCAGATACGCAGTATTTT
>-|19|TRBJ1-5|TRBV14|-
CASSQGSQIQGLTNQPQHF
TGTGCCAGCAGCCAAGGATCGCAAATACAGGGTCTCACTAATCAGCCCCAGCATTTT
>-|16|TRBJ2-6|TRBV7-2|-
CASSLGGSFGANVLTF
TGTGCCAGCAGCTTAGGGGGGTCATTTGGGGCCAACGTCCTGACTTTC
>-|14|TRBJ1-2|TRBV2|TRBD1
CASTQGQGAKGYTF
TGTGCCAGCACCCAGGGACAGGGGGCAAAAGGCTACACCTTC
>-|13|TRBJ2-7|TRBV10-2|TRBD1
CASSAQGVGEQYF
TGCGCCAGCAGTGCCCAGGGGGTAGGGGAGCAGTACTTC
>-|15|TRBJ2-7|TRBV5-1|-
CASSLVEGGRYEQYF
TGCGCCAGCAGCTTGGTGGAGGGGGGTCGCTACGAGCAGTACTTC
>-|16|TRBJ1-1|TRBV6-6|TRBD1
CASSSRQGQMNTEAFF
TGTGCCAGCAGTTCTCGACAGGGGCAGATGAACACTGAAGCTTTCTTT
>-|15|TRBJ1-6|TRBV6-6|-
CASSYSGGISSPLHF
TGTGCCAGCAGTTACAGCGGAGGGATCAGTTCACCCCTCCACTTT
>-|15|TRBJ1-1|TRBV4-2|-
CASSSAGHLNTEAFF
TGTGCCAGCAGCTCAGCGGGACACCTGAACACTGAAGCTTTCTTT
>-|17|TRBJ1-3|TRBV10-3|-
CAISDPLESSSGNTIYF
TGTGCCATCAGTGACCCCCTAGAGAGCAGCTCTGGAAACACCATATATTTT
>-|12|TRBJ1-5|TRBV19|-
CASSDSNQPQHF
TGTGCCAGTAGTGATAGCAATCAGCCCCAGCATTTT
>-|15|TRBJ1-1|TRBV7-9|-
CTSSAAGHLNTEAFF
TGTACCAGCAGCGCAGCGGGACACCTGAACACTGAAGCTTTCTTT
>-|15|TRBJ1-2|TRBV10-3|-
CAISDGITLNYGYTF
TGTGCCATCAGTGACGGGATAACACTGAACTATGGCTACACCTTC
>-|12|TRBJ1-2|TRBV5-1|-
CASSLDSYGYTF
TGCGCCAGCAGCCTAGACTCCTATGGCTACACCTTC
>-|18|TRBJ2-3|TRBV19|TRBD2
CASSVRLFLAGVQDTQYF
TGTGCCAGTAGTGTCCGTCTGTTCCTAGCGGGAGTTCAAGATACGCAGTATTTT
>-|15|TRBJ1-2|TRBV18|-
CASSPGTDYNYGYTF
TGTGCCAGCTCACCCGGGACCGACTATAACTATGGCTACACCTTC
>once|17|TRBJ2-2|TRBV7-8|TRBD2
CASSLVISGSFTGELFF
TGTGCCAGCAGCTTAGTTATTAGCGGGAGTTTCACCGGGGAGCTGTTTTTT
>-|14|TRBJ1-2|TRBV5-4|TRBD1
CASSLLDRGKGYTF
TGTGCCAGCAGCTTGTTGGACAGGGGGAAAGGCTACACCTTC
>-|14|TRBJ1-1|TRBV6-5|-
CASSYSTANTEAFF
TGTGCCAGCAGTTACTCGACAGCGAACACTGAAGCTTTCTTT
>-|12|TRBJ2-1|TRBV7-8|-
CASSLGYNEQFF
TGTGCCAGCAGCTTAGGGTACAATGAGCAGTTCTTC
>-|13|TRBJ1-2|TRBV10-3|TRBD1
CAISAGQIDGYTF
TGTGCCATCAGTGCGGGACAGATTGATGGCTACACCTTC
>-|15|TRBJ2-2|TRBV18|-
CASSPGRGRTGELFF
TGTGCCAGCTCACCGGGTCGGGGGCGCACCGGGGAGCTGTTTTTT
>-|15|TRBJ2-3|TRBV6-1|-
CASSEAPLVTDTQYF
TGTGCCAGCAGTGAAGCGCCACTAGTCACAGATACGCAGTATTTT
>-|14|TRBJ2-2|TRBV7-7|-
CASSLAWDSGELFF
TGTGCCAGCAGCTTAGCCTGGGACTCCGGGGAGCTGTTTTTT
>-|15|TRBJ2-3|TRBV6-6|TRBD2
CASRGSSGGTDTQYF
TGTGCCAGCAGAGGCTCTAGCGGGGGTACAGATACGCAGTATTTT
>once|15|TRBJ1-5|TRBV6-6|TRBD1
CASSYGTGAAQPQHF
TGTGCCAGCAGTTACGGCACAGGGGCTGCGCAGCCCCAGCATTTT
>-|16|TRBJ2-1|TRBV12-5|TRBD1
CASGLGPGQGGNEQFF
TGTGCTAGTGGCCTTGGGCCGGGACAGGGGGGTAATGAGCAGTTCTTC
>-|15|TRBJ1-1|TRBV19|-
CASSIVRAIDTEAFF
TGTGCCAGTAGTATAGTCAGGGCAATTGACACTGAAGCTTTCTTT
>-|15|TRBJ2-7|TRBV28|TRBD1
CASSSPGTGPHEQYF
TGTGCCAGCTCCTCCCCCGGGACAGGGCCCCACGAGCAGTACTTC
>-|14|TRBJ2-7|TRBV18|TRBD1
CASSPAWDSYEQYF
TGTGCCAGCTCACCCGCGTGGGACAGCTACGAGCAGTACTTC
>-|12|TRBJ2-7|TRBV9|-
CASSRDGYEQYF
TGTGCCAGCAGCCGGGACGGCTACGAGCAGTACTTC
>once|16|TRBJ2-1|TRBV18|-
CASSPPWQGRGNEQFF
TGTGCCAGCTCACCACCGTGGCAGGGGCGCGGAAATGAGCAGTTCTTC
>-|13|TRBJ1-1|TRBV30|-
CAWTRGENTEAFF
TGTGCCTGGACGAGGGGTGAGAACACTGAAGCTTTCTTT
>-|15|TRBJ2-3|TRBV11-2|-
CASSLTPASTDTQYF
TGTGCCAGCAGCCTTACACCGGCTAGCACAGATACGCAGTATTTT
>-|16|TRBJ1-1|TRBV6-5|-
CASSYTAGRVNTEAFF
TGTGCCAGCAGTTACACGGCAGGGAGGGTGAACACTGAAGCTTTCTTT
>-|15|TRBJ1-2|TRBV6-4|-
CASSLTSRDSSGYTF
TGTGCCAGCAGCCTCACTTCCCGGGATTCGTCTGGCTACACCTTC
>-|13|TRBJ2-5|TRBV7-2|-
CASSLESGETQYF
TGTGCCAGCAGCTTAGAGTCGGGGGAGACCCAGTACTTC
>-|14|TRBJ1-1|TRBV7-2|TRBD1
CASSTQGGDTEAFF
TGTGCCAGCAGCACCCAGGGGGGGGACACTGAAGCTTTCTTT
>-|15|TRBJ1-6|TRBV18|-
CASSLNNARRSPLHF
TGTGCCAGCTCACTAAACAACGCGCGTAGGTCACCCCTCCACTTT
>-|11|TRBJ1-1|TRBV20-1|-
CSASRALRAFF
TGCAGTGCTAGTCGGGCGCTGCGGGCTTTCTTT
>-|22|TRBJ2-4|TRBV21-1|-
CASSTLGGGPEKDELAKNIQYF
TGTGCCAGCAGCACCCTAGGAGGTGGACCAGAGAAGGACGAGCTAGCCAAAAACATTCAGTACTTC
>-|17|TRBJ1-3|TRBV10-2|-
CASSGRTSRFTGNTIYF
TGCGCCAGCAGTGGTAGGACGAGCAGATTTACTGGAAACACCATATATTTT
>few|16|TRBJ1-2|TRBV28|-
CASSFRTTLTLYGYTF
TGTGCCAGCAGTTTCCGGACGACCTTAACCCTTTATGGCTACACCTTC
>-|13|TRBJ2-5|TRBV7-6|-
CASSFSLQETQYF
TGTGCCAGCAGCTTCTCACTACAAGAGACCCAGTACTTC
>-|16|TRBJ2-5|TRBV4-1|-
CASSPTFSTVRETQYF
TGCGCCAGCAGCCCCACTTTCTCGACGGTTCGGGAGACCCAGTACTTC
>-|16|TRBJ1-3|TRBV5-5|-
CASSLGAPNSGNTIYF
TGTGCCAGCAGCTTGGGGGCCCCCAACTCTGGAAACACCATATATTTT
>-|21|TRBJ2-1|TRBV4-3|-
CASSQDLGGALSRFGHNEQFF
TGCGCCAGCAGCCAAGATCTGGGGGGGGCCCTATCCCGTTTTGGTCACAATGAGCAGTTCTTC
>-|13|TRBJ2-7|TRBV29-1|TRBD2
CSTRTSGGGEQYF
TGCAGCACCAGGACTAGCGGGGGTGGCGAGCAGTACTTC
>-|13|TRBJ1-1|TRBV6-5|-
CASSYFGLTEAFF
TGTGCCAGCAGTTACTTCGGGCTCACTGAAGCTTTCTTT
>-|15|TRBJ2-7|TRBV10-2|-
CASSEPAEGPYEQYF
TGCGCCAGCAGTGAACCAGCGGAAGGCCCCTACGAGCAGTACTTC